The 14 T cell receptor beta chains listed next were all sequenced from one sample in a study of cytomegalovirus exposure and HLA in healthy donors. PCR used 60 Vbeta primers and 13 Jbeta primers. Profiled with immunoSEQ multiplex PCR; TCRdb holds only in-frame clones, not every one. Here the sample spans approximately 150,000 clones, under 70% being singletons. The sample consisted of PBMCs. All receptors come from a woman aged 40 to 49 in good health and CMV-seropositive.

The V gene is TRBV7-2, the J gene TRBJ2-6, with TRBD1 as a possible D gene (6 bases). Germline V lookup: CDR1 SGHTA, CDR2 FQGNSA. The V and J ends lost 6 bases and 2 bases respectively, with 8 bases between them. There are 14 residues in the CDR3. The CDR3 DNA reads TGTGCCAGCAGGTCAGGGGCTGGGGCCAACGTCCTGACTTTC. It translates to CASRSGAGANVLTF.

J is TRBJ1-5 and V is TRBV19, with D uncertain. Germline lookup yields CDR1 LNHDA and CDR2 SQIVND (reference sequence). The V and J ends lost 5 bases and 4 bases respectively, with 9 bases between them. CDR3 length equals 13 residues. The CDR3 sequence is CASSPLYNQPQHF. DNA for the CDR3: TGTGCCAGTAGTCCCCTGTATAATCAGCCCCAGCATTTT.

The chain employs TRBV9 and TRBJ2-2; 8 bases are shared with TRBD2. Germline values: CDR1 SGDLS, CDR2 YYNGEE. V shed 0 bases, J shed 5 bases, and the junction held 9 bases outside the gene matches. This CDR3 region has 17 residues. The CDR3 DNA follows: TGTGCCAGCAGCGTAGCTACCCGGACTAGCTGGACCGGGGAGCTGTTTTTT. It translates to CASSVATRTSWTGELFF.

This clone was observed once. The junction departs from germline at one end; a sequencing error may be responsible. The J gene is TRBJ1-1, the V gene TRBV5-4; 9 nucleotides match TRBD1. Germline loops: CDR1 SGHNT, CDR2 YYREEE (reference sequence). CDR3 length: 15 amino acids. The CDR3 reads CASSLGDRVKTEAFF. The CDR3 coding sequence is TGTGCCAGCAGCTTGGGGGACAGGGTGAAGACTGAAGCTTTCTTT.

This clone showed up just a few times. The chain joins TRBV6-5 to TRBJ2-1; D ambiguous. The CDR3 is made up of 13 amino acids. The germline V and J ends were trimmed by 6 bases and 9 bases, with 15 bases remaining between them. CDR1 MNHEY and CDR2 SVGAGI come from the germline V gene. CDR3 DNA: TGTGCCAGCAGAGTACGAGCATCAGGTGAGCAGTTCTTC. Encoded protein: CASRVRASGEQFF.

The V gene is TRBV10-3, the J gene TRBJ2-1; 10 bases line up with TRBD2. The germline CDR1 and CDR2 sequences are ENHRY and SYGVKD. The CDR3 consists of 15 residues. The junction had 14 bases not matched to a gene; V was cut back by 10 bases and J by 8 bases. In nucleotides, the CDR3 is TGTGCCACCCTCCCTCTAGCGGGAGTATCGGATGAGCAGTTCTTC. Amino acids: CATLPLAGVSDEQFF.

The chain joins TRBV19 to TRBJ2-2; D is uncertain. CDR3 length: 15 residues. The V gene lost 0 bases and the J gene lost 2 bases, with 7 bases spanning the gap. Germline CDR1 and CDR2: LNHDA and SQIVND (reference sequence). The CDR3 DNA reads TGTGCCAGTAGTATAGATCTTTCCAACACCGGGGAGCTGTTTTTT. Its translation is CASSIDLSNTGELFF.

This chain uses TRBV19 with TRBJ2-2; D is uncertain. Trimming took 2 bases from V and 1 from J, leaving 5 bases between them. CDR3 length: 14 amino acids. In germline, CDR1 is LNHDA, CDR2 SQIVND (reference sequence). The CDR3 protein is CASSISWNTGELFF. As DNA, the CDR3 is TGTGCCAGTAGTATATCTTGGAACACCGGGGAGCTGTTTTTT.

This clone has only a few counts. V usage is TRBV5-1 and J usage is TRBJ2-7, with 10 bases aligning to TRBD2. V shed 4 bases, J shed 6 bases, and the junction held 7 bases outside the gene matches. CDR1 SGHRS and CDR2 YFSETQ come from the germline V gene. This CDR3 has 14 residues. The CDR3 sequence is CASSRTTSGREQYF. The DNA of the CDR3 is TGCGCCAGCAGCCGGACGACTAGCGGGCGCGAGCAGTACTTC.

Points on this clone: The sample holds other DNA sequences that translate to the same CDR3. V gene TRBV19 combines with J gene TRBJ1-1; 10 bases agree with TRBD1. Germline lookup yields CDR1 LNHDA and CDR2 SQIVND (reference sequence). The CDR3 extends over 14 amino acids. V lost 5 bases to trimming and J lost 4 bases; unmatched junction nucleotides: 4. The CDR3 loop reads CASSPGQGTTEAFF. The CDR3 region has the DNA TGTGCCAGTAGTCCGGGACAGGGGACCACTGAAGCTTTCTTT.

This rearrangement joins TRBV6-1 to TRBJ2-2, with D possibly matching TRBD1 (5 bases). V dropped 10 bases and J dropped 7 bases, with 19 bases sitting between them. The CDR3 is 14 residues long. Per germline, CDR1 MNHNS and CDR2 SASEGT. The CDR3 sequence is CATYRGQGSGELFF. Written as DNA, the CDR3 is TGTGCCACCTACAGAGGCCAGGGAAGCGGGGAGCTGTTTTTT.

The gene calls are TRBV14 and TRBJ2-3, with 10 bases fitting TRBD2. Germline trimming cut 4 bases from V and 1 base from J; bases unmatched to any gene: 8. This CDR3 comprises 17 residues. Germline assignment: CDR1 SGHDN and CDR2 FVKESK. CDR3 bases: TGTGCCAGCAGCCCTGCAACCCTAGCGGGGGGCACAGATACGCAGTATTTT. It is translated as CASSPATLAGGTDTQYF.

This chain uses TRBV28 with TRBJ1-2; possibly TRBD1 for D (6 bases). The V end was cut by 6 bases, the J end by 0 bases, with 11 bases between. The CDR3 is made up of 14 amino acids. Germline CDR1 and CDR2: MDHEN and SYDVKM. The CDR3 loop reads CASRVGGANYGYTF. CDR3 nucleotides: TGTGCCAGCAGAGTAGGGGGAGCTAACTATGGCTACACCTTC.

This rearrangement joins TRBV28 to TRBJ2-1; 13 bases map to TRBD2. The CDR3 spans 19 residues. CDR1 and CDR2 (germline): MDHEN, SYDVKM. With V trimmed by 5 bases and J by 0 bases, 10 bases remained unmatched. As DNA, the CDR3 is TGTGCCAGCAGTCCTTTGACTAGCGGGAGGACTCGCTCCTACAATGAGCAGTTCTTC. Residues: CASSPLTSGRTRSYNEQFF. Using reference TRBV28 and TRBJ2-1 for the parts outside the CDR3, the full variable domain is DVKVTQSSRYLVKRTGEKVFLECVQDMDHENMFWYRQDPGLGLRLIYFSYDVKMKEKGDIPEGYSVSREKKERFSLILESASTNQTSMYLCASSPLTSGRTRSYNEQFFGPGTRLTVL.